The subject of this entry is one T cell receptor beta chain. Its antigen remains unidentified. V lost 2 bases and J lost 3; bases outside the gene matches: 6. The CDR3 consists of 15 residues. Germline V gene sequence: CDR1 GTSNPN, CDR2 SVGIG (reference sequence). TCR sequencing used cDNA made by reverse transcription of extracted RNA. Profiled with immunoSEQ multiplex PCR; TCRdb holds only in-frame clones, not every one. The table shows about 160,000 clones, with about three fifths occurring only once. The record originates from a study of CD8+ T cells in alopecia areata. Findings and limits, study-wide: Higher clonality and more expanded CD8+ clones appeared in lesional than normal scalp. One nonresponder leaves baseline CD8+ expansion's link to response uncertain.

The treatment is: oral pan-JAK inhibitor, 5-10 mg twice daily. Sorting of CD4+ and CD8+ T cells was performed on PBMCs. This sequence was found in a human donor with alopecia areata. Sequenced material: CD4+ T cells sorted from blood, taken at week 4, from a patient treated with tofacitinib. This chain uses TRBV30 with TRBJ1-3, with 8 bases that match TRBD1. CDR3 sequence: CAWSPQGAHGNTIYF. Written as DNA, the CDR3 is TGTGCCTGGAGTCCCCAGGGGGCGCATGGAAACACCATATATTTT.